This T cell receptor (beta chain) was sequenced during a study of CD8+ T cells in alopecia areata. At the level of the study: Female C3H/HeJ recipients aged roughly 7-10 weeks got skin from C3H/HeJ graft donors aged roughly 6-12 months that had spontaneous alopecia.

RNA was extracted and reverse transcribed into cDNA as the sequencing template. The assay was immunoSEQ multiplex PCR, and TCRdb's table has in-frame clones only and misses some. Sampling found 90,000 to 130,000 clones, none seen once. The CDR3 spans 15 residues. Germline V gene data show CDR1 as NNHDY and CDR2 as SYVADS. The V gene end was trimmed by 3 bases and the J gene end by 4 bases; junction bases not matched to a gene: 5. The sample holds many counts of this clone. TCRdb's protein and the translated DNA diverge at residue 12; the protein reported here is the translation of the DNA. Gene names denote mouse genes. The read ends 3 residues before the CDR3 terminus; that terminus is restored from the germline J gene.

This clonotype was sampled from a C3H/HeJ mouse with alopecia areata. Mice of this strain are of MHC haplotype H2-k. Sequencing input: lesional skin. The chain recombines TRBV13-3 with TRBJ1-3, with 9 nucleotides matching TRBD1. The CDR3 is CASSARDREGNTLYF. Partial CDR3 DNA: TGTGCCAGCAGTGCCCGGGACAGGGAGGGAAATACG.